The subject of this entry is one TCR beta chain. The data originate from a study of CD8+ T cells in alopecia areata. The CDR3 sequence is 12 residues long. V lost 5 bases, J lost 1 base, and 3 bases lay in between. Germline CDR1 MNHNY, CDR2 SVGAGI (reference sequence). TCR sequencing used cDNA made by reverse transcription of extracted RNA. Sequencing used immunoSEQ multiplex PCR; TCRdb keeps in-frame clones, though not all of them. The sample includes over 200,000 clones, about 53% seen only once; the top ten take less than 0.6%. This clonotype originated in a human donor with alopecia areata. This chain joins TRBV6-6 and TRBJ1-5; D unresolved. The sequenced sample was CD4+ T cells sorted from blood, obtained at week 0. DNA for the CDR3: TGTGCCAGCAGTCCGAGCAATCAGCCCCAGCATTTT. This encodes CASSPSNQPQHF.